The entry below gives a single T cell receptor beta chain sequence along with its context. The source of the sample is a study of CD8 T cells in ankylosing spondylitis. TCR beta libraries were made by quantitative 5'-RACE with molecular barcodes. TCRdb passed the 5' RACE reads through MiXCR, listing each CDR3 protein once. Here the sample spans around 220,000 distinct CDR3 sequences, 8% to 11% being singletons. The specimen was blood, either unsorted or a sorted T cell fraction (not recorded which). The TCR was taken from a male donor with ankylosing spondylitis or in good health (not recorded which).

The CDR3 spells CASSLPGGRSYEQYF. CDR3 DNA: TGTGCCAGCAGCTTGCCCGGAGGCAGATCCTACGAGCAGTACTTC. The chain has TRBV28 and TRBJ2-7; tentatively, D is TRBD2 (5 bases). This CDR3 has 15 residues. Germline V CDR1 and CDR2: MDHEN, SYDVKM. With 6 bases removed from V and 1 base from J, the gap between germline ends came to 16 bases.